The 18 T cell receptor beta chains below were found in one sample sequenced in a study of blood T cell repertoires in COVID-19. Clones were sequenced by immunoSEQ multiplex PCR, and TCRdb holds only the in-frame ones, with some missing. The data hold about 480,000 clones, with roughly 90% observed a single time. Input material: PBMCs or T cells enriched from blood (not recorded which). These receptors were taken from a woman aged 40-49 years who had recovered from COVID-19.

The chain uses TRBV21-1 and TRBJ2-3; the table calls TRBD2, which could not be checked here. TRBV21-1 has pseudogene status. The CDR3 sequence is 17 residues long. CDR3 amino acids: CASSTFRWGGSQDTQYF. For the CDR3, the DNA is TGTGCCAGCAGCACCTTTCGGTGGGGGGGGAGTCAAGATACGCAGTATTTT.

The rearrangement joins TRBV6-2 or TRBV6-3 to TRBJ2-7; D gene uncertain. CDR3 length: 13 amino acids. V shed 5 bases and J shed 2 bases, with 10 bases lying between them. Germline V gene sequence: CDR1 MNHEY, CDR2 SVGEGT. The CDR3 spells CASSNRRAYEQYF. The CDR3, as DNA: TGTGCCAGCAGTAACCGACGGGCCTACGAGCAGTACTTC.

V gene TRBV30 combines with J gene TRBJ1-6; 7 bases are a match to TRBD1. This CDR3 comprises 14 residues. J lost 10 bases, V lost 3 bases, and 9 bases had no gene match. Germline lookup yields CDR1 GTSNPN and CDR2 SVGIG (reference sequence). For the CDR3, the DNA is TGTGCCTGGAGCGCAGGGGGAACATTATCACCCCTCCACTTT. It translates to CAWSAGGTLSPLHF. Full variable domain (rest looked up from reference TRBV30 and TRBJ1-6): SQTIHQWPATLVQPVGSPLSLECTVEGTSNPNLYWYRQAAGRGLQLLFYSVGIGQISSEVPQNLSASRPQDRQFILSSKKLLLSDSGFYLCAWSAGGTLSPLHFGNGTRLTVT.

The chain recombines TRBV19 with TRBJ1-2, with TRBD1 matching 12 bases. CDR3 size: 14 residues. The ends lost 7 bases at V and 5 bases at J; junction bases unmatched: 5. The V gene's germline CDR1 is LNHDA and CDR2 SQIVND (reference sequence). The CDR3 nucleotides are TGTGCCAGTAACCTGGGACAGGGGGCTTATGGCTACACCTTC. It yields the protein CASNLGQGAYGYTF.

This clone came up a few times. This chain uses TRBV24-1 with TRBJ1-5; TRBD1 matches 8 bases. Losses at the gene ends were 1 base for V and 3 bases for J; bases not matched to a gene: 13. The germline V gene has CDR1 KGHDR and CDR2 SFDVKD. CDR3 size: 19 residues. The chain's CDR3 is CATSDFGAGGVRVNQPQHF. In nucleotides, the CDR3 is TGTGCCACCAGTGATTTCGGGGCAGGGGGCGTCAGGGTCAATCAGCCCCAGCATTTT.

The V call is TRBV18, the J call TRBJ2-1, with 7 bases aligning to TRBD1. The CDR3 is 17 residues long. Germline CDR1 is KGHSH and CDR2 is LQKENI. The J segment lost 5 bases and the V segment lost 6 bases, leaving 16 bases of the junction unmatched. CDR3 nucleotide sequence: TGTGCCAGCTCCCCTGATCCGGGACAGTGGGTGGACAATGAGCAGTTCTTC. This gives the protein CASSPDPGQWVDNEQFF.

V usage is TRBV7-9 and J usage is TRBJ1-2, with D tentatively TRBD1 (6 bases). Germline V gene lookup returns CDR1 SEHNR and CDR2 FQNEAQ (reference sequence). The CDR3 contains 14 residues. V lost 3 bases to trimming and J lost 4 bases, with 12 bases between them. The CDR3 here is CASSLAGGAYGYTF. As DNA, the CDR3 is TGTGCCAGCAGCTTGGCGGGGGGGGCCTATGGCTACACCTTC. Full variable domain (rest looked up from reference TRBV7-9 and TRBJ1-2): DTGVSQNPRHKITKRGQNVTFRCDPISEHNRLYWYRQTLGQGPEFLTYFQNEAQLEKSRLLSDRFSAERPKGSFSTLEIQRTEQGDSAMYLCASSLAGGAYGYTFGSGTRLTVV.

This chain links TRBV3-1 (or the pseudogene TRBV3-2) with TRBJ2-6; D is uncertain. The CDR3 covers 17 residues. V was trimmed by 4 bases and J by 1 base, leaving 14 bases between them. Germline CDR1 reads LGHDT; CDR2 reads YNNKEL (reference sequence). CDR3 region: CASSPPGIRSGANVLTF. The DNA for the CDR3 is TGTGCCAGCAGCCCCCCGGGTATTAGGTCTGGGGCCAACGTCCTGACTTTC.

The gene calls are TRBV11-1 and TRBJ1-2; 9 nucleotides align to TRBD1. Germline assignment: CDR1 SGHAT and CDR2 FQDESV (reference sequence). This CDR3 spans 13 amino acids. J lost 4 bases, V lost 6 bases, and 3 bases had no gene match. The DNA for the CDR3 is TGTGCCAGCAGTTCGACAGGGGGCTATGGCTACACCTTC. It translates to CASSSTGGYGYTF.

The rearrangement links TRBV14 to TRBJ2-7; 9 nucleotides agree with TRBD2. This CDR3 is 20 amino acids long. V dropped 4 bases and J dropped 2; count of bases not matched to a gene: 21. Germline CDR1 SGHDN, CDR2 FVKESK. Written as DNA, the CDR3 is TGTGCCAGCAGCCTGACGCGCGGGCCTAGCGGGGAGAGAGGTCCCTACGAGCAGTACTTC. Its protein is CASSLTRGPSGERGPYEQYF.

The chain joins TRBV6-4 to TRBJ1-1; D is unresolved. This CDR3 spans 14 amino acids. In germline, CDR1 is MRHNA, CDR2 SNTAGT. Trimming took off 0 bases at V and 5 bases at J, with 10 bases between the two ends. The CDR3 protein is CASSDSGKRTEAFF. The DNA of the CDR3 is TGTGCCAGCAGTGACTCCGGAAAGCGGACTGAAGCTTTCTTT.

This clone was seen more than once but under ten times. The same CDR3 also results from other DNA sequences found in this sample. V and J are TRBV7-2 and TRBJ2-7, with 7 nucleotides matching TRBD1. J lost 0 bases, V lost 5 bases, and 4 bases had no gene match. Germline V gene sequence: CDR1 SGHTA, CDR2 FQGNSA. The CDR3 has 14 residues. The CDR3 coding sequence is TGTGCCAGCAGCCGGACAGGCAGCTCCTACGAGCAGTACTTC. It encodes CASSRTGSSYEQYF. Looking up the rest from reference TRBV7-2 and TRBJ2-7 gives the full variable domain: GAGVSQSPSNKVTEKGKDVELRCDPISGHTALYWYRQSLGQGLEFLIYFQGNSAPDKSGLPSDRFSAERTGGSVSTLTIQRTQQEDSAVYLCASSRTGSSYEQYFGPGTRLTVT.

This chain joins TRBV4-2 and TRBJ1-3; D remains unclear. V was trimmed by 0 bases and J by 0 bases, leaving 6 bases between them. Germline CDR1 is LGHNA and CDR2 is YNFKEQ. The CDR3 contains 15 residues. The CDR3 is CASSQEANSGNTIYF. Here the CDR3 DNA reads TGTGCCAGCAGCCAAGAGGCCAACTCTGGAAACACCATATATTTT.

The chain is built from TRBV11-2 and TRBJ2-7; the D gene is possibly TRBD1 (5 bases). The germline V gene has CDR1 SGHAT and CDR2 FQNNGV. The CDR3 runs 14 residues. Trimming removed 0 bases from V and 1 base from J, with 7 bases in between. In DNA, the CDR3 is TGTGCCAGCAGCTTAGAGGCAGGGTCCTACGAGCAGTACTTC. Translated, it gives CASSLEAGSYEQYF.

CDR3 in amino acids: CASSAGLVNTEAFF. The CDR3 coding sequence is TGTGCCAGCAGCGCGGGACTTGTGAACACTGAAGCTTTCTTT. J is TRBJ1-1 and V is TRBV9; D is perhaps TRBD1 (5 bases). CDR1 is SGDLS, CDR2 YYNGEE, per germline. The CDR3 is 14 amino acids. Trimming shortened V by 3 bases and J by 0 bases, and 9 bases separated the two germline ends.

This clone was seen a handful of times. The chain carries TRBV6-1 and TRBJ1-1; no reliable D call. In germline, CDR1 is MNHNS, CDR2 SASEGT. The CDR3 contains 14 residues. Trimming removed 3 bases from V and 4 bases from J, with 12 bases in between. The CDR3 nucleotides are TGTGCCAGCAGTGATTGGGGAGGGAGCACTGAAGCTTTCTTT. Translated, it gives CASSDWGGSTEAFF.

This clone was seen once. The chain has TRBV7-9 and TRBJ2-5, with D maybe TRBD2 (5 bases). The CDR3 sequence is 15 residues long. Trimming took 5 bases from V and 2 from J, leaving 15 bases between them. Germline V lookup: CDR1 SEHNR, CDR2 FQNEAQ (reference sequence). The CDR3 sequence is CASSPIGLEQETQYF. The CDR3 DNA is TGTGCCAGCAGCCCTATCGGACTGGAGCAAGAGACCCAGTACTTC.

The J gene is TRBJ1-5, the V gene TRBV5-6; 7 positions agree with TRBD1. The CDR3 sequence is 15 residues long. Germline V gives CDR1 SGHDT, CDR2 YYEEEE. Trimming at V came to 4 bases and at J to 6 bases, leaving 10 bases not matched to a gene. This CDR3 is CASSLGGQSFQPQHF. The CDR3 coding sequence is TGTGCCAGCAGCCTAGGGGGACAGTCGTTTCAGCCCCAGCATTTT.